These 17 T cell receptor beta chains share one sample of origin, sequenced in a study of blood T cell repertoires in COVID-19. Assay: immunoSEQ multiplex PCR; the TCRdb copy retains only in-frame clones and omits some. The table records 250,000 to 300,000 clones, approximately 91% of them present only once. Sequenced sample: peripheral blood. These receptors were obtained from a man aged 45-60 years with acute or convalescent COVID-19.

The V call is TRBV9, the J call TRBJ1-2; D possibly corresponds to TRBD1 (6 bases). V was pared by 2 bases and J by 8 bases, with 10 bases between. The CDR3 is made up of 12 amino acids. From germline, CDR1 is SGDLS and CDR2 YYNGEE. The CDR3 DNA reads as TGTGCCAGCAGCGTGGGGGCCGGGGGCTACACCTTC. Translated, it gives CASSVGAGGYTF.

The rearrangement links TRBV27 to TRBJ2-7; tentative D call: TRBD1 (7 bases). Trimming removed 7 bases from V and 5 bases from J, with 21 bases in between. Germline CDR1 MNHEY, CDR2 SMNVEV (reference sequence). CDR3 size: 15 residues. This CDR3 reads CASTPWPGGRNEQYF. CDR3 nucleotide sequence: TGTGCCAGCACCCCTTGGCCAGGGGGGAGGAACGAGCAGTACTTC.

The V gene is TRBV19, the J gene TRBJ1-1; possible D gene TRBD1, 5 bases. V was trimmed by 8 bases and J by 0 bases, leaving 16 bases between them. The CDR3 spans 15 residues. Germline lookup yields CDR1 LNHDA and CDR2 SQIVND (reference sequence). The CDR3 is CASVTSETVNTEAFF. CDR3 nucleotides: TGTGCCAGTGTTACCTCCGAGACAGTGAACACTGAAGCTTTCTTT.

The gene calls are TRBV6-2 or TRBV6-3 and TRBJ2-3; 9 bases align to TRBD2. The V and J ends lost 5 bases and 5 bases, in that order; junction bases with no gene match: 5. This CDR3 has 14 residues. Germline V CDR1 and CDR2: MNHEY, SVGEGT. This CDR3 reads CASSLGLARDTQYF. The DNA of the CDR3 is TGTGCCAGCAGTCTGGGACTAGCAAGAGATACGCAGTATTTT.

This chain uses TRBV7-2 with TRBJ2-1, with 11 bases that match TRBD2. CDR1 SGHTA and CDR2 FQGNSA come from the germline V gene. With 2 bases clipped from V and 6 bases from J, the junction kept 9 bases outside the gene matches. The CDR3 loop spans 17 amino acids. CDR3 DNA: TGTGCCAGCAGCTTAAGGTCTAGCGGGGGGTATGGCAATGAGCAGTTCTTC. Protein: CASSLRSSGGYGNEQFF.

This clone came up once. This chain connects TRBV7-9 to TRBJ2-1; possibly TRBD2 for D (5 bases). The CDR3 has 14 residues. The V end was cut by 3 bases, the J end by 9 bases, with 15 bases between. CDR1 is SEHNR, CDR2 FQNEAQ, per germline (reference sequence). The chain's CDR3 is CASSFGLPNGEQFF. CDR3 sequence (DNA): TGTGCCAGCAGCTTTGGACTCCCGAACGGTGAGCAGTTCTTC.

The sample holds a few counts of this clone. This chain's CDR3 is CASSSRGANIANVLTF. The CDR3 DNA is TGTGCCAGCAGCTCCCGGGGGGCGAATATTGCCAACGTCCTGACTTTC. The V and J genes are TRBV9 and TRBJ2-6; D may be TRBD2 (7 bases). The CDR3 extends over 16 amino acids. CDR1 is SGDLS, CDR2 YYNGEE, per germline. Between the trimmed V and J ends, which lost 4 bases and 7 bases, there was a span of 18 bases.

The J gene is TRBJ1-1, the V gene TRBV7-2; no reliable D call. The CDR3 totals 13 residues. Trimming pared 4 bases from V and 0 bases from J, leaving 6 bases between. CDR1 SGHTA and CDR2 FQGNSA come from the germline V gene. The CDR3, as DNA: TGTGCCAGCAGCTATCAAATGAACACTGAAGCTTTCTTT. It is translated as CASSYQMNTEAFF.

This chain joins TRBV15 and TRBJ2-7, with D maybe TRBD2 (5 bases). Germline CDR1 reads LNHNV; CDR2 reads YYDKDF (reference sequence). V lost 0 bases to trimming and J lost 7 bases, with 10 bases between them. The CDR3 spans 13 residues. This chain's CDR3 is CATSRDGGREQYF. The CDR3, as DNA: TGTGCCACCAGCAGAGATGGAGGTAGGGAGCAGTACTTC.

The CDR3 region is CASRRFQETQYF. DNA of the CDR3: TGTGCCAGCAGGCGGTTCCAAGAGACCCAGTACTTC. The rearrangement joins TRBV3-1 (or the pseudogene TRBV3-2) to TRBJ2-5; no clear D gene. Germline loops: CDR1 LGHDT, CDR2 YNNKEL (reference sequence). V was cut by 6 bases and J by 1 base, with 6 bases left in between. This CDR3 has 12 residues.

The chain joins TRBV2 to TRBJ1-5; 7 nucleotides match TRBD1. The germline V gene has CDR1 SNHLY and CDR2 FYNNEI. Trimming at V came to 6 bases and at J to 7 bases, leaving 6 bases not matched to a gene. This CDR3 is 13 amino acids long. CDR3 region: CASRKGGQQPQHF. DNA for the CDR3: TGTGCCAGCAGGAAAGGGGGCCAACAGCCCCAGCATTTT.

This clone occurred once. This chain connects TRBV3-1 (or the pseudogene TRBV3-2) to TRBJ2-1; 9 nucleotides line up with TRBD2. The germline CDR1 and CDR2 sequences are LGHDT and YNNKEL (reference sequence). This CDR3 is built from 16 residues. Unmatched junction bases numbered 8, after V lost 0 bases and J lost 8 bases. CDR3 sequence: CASSQDPAGGAHEQFF. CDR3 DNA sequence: TGTGCCAGCAGCCAAGATCCTGCGGGGGGGGCCCATGAGCAGTTCTTC.

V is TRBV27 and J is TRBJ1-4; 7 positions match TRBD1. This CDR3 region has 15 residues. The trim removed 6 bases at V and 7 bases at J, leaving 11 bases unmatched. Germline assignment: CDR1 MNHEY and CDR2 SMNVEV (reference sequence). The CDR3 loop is CASRIRDRAAEKLFF. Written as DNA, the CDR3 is TGTGCCAGCAGAATCCGAGACAGGGCGGCTGAAAAACTGTTTTTT.

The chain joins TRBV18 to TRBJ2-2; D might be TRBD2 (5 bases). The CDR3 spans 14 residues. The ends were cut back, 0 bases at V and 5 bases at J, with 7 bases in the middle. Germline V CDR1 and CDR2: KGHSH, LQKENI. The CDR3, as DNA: TGTGCCAGCTCACCACCTTCGGGGACCGGGGAGCTGTTTTTT. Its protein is CASSPPSGTGELFF.

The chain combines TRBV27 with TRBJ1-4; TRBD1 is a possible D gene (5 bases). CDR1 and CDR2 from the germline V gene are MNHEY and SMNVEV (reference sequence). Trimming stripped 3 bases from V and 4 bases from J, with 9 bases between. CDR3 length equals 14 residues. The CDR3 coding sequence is TGTGCCAGCAGTTTTGCGGGGGGTAATGAAAAACTGTTTTTT. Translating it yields CASSFAGGNEKLFF.

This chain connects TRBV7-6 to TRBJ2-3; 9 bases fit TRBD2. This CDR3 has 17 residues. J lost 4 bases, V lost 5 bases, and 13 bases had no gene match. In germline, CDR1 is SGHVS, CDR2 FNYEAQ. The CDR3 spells CASSPSLAGGFADTQYF. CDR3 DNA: TGTGCCAGCAGCCCAAGTCTCGCGGGGGGGTTCGCAGATACGCAGTATTTT.

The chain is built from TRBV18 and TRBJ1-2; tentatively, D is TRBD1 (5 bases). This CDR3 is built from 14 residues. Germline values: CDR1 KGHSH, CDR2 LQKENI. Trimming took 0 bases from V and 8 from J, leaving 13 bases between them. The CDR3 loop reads CASSPPVGTGGYTF. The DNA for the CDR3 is TGTGCCAGCTCACCACCCGTGGGAACAGGCGGCTACACCTTC.